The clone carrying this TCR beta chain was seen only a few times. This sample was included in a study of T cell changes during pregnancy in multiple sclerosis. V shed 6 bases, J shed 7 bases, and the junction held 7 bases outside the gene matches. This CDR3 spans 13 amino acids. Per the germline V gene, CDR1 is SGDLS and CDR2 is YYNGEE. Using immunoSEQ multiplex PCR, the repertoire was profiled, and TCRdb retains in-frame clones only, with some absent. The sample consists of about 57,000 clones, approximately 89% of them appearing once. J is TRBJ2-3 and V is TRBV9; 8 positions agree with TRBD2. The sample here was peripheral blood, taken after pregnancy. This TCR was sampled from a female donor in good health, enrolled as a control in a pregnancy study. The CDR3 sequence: CASNGGGPNTQYF. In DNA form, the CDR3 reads TGTGCCAGCAACGGGGGGGGCCCAAATACGCAGTATTTT.